The rows below give T cell receptor beta chains drawn from one sample of a study of cytomegalovirus exposure and HLA in healthy donors. Clones were read by immunoSEQ multiplex PCR, and TCRdb kept only the in-frame ones, dropping some. The sample has fewer than 150,000 clones, 70% to 85% seen once; the top ten hold around a tenth. Specimen: PBMCs. The receptors were gathered from a woman aged 45-65 years in good health and CMV-seropositive. Both conserved end residues are part of each CDR3. A D gene is named only where the DNA matches it firmly.

V	D	length	J	CDR3
TRBV5-8	-	11	TRBJ2-5	CASSYIETQYF
TRBV5-1	TRBD1	15	TRBJ2-3	CASSRDRGQADTQYF
TRBV21-1	-	15	TRBJ2-7	CASSSGGRGSYEQYF
TRBV21-1	-	15	TRBJ2-3	CASSRTGGSTDTQYF
TRBV15	TRBD1	13	TRBJ1-1	CATSRGTGPEAFF
TRBV4-2	TRBD1	14	TRBJ2-3	CASSLGQGTDTQYF
TRBV18	-	16	TRBJ1-1	CASSPTLLKGGTEAFF
TRBV28	-	15	TRBJ1-1	CASSSHEGSFAEAFF
TRBV11-2	-	15	TRBJ1-1	CASSLDRGMNTEAFF
TRBV7-3	-	14	TRBJ2-5	CASSRGGGGETQYF
TRBV4-3	-	16	TRBJ1-6	CASSQILTGPNSPLHF
TRBV7-9	-	15	TRBJ2-1	CASRRETGNYNEQFF
TRBV2	-	13	TRBJ1-4	CASREEPNEKLFF
TRBV7-8	-	15	TRBJ1-1	CASSASGKLYTEAFF
TRBV27	-	15	-	CASSALPAAPYEQYF
TRBV4-2	-	15	TRBJ2-7	CASSQEFGEAYEQYF
TRBV7-2	-	16	TRBJ2-3	CASSLVGAGSSDTQYF
TRBV2	-	14	TRBJ1-5	CASTKSILGQPQHF
TRBV9	TRBD2	16	TRBJ2-7	CASSAEASGRTYEQYF
TRBV28	TRBD1	15	TRBJ1-5	CASSPIGDSSQPQHF
TRBV27	-	14	TRBJ1-6	CASSSGTLNSPLHF
TRBV29-1	-	16	TRBJ2-1	CSVEVQEMLASNEQFF
TRBV7-2	TRBD1	13	TRBJ2-1	CASSLQGAWEQFF
TRBV5-1	-	13	TRBJ1-2	CASSLGVNYGYTF
TRBV4-3	-	16	TRBJ1-2	CASSQDLGGRGYGYTF
TRBV30	TRBD2	13	TRBJ2-1	CACSGSSYNEQFF
TRBV12-1	-	13	TRBJ2-2	CARGDRGTGELFF
TRBV7-2	TRBD1	16	TRBJ1-1	CASSLAYRGPQTEAFF
TRBV19	TRBD2	16	TRBJ2-3	CASSTRTSGDTDTQYF
TRBV16	TRBD1	20	TRBJ2-7	CASSQLGSSDRGYASYEQYF
TRBV11-3	TRBD1	15	TRBJ2-2	CASSLGQGSTGELFF
TRBV27	-	15	TRBJ2-2	CASSLRQGNTGELFF
TRBV28	TRBD1	15	TRBJ1-4	CASSLGSGGTEKLFF
TRBV7-3	-	16	TRBJ2-7	CASSLMFTHFYIQQYF
TRBV30	TRBD1	15	TRBJ2-2	CAWNMGQGVTGELFF
TRBV7-2	TRBD1	15	TRBJ2-7	CASSISRTGAYEQYF
TRBV5-1	-	15	TRBJ1-5	CASSLAFGGDQPQHF
TRBV5-1	-	14	TRBJ2-7	CASSLSKISYEQYF
TRBV27	-	14	TRBJ1-1	CASGQVGANTEAFF
TRBV30	-	13	TRBJ1-4	CAWSTMGAGELFF
TRBV9	-	13	TRBJ1-2	CASSFVGEYGYTF
TRBV30	-	15	TRBJ2-7	CAWSGVTRSSYEQYF
TRBV18	-	13	TRBJ2-1	CASSRGQNNEQFF
TRBV25-1	TRBD1	14	TRBJ1-6	CASRFGTGASPLHF
TRBV30	-	13	TRBJ1-5	CAWNQGNSQPQHF
TRBV19	-	14	TRBJ2-7	CASSMWGSSYEQYF
TRBV4-1	-	17	TRBJ2-6	CASSQASRSSGANVLTF
TRBV10-3	-	16	TRBJ1-1	CAISESLGSMNTEAFF
TRBV30	-	16	TRBJ2-1	CAWRRGETGVRSEQFF
TRBV7-2	TRBD2	16	TRBJ2-5	CASSLDSGGAGETQYF
TRBV5-1	TRBD2	15	TRBJ2-1	CASSLDLAGYNEQFF
TRBV19	-	16	TRBJ1-5	CASSEPGIYLNQPQHF